The T cell receptor (beta chain) described here comes from a study of T cell responses to AZD1222 COVID-19 vaccine. Study conclusions and caveats: Clonal diversity was possibly underestimated, and white British individuals and females predominated among donors. Vaccine-associated CD4 TCRs spanned spike, dominant at 160-218 and 743-854.

Generated by immunoSEQ multiplex PCR, the TCRdb table keeps only in-frame clones and is missing some. The sample yields 150,000 to 200,000 clones, 80% to 95% seen once. From germline, CDR1 is MGHDK and CDR2 SYGVNS. CDR3 size: 9 residues. Comments on this clone: Its antigen is not known.

The starting material was peripheral blood, obtained on day 0 of AZD1222 vaccination. This receptor was identified in an adult in good health. V gene TRBV25-1 combines with J gene TRBJ2-7; 7 bases line up with TRBD1. The CDR3 loop reads CATPSRGWV. The CDR3 DNA follows: TGTGCCACCCCCTCCAGGGGGTGGGTC.